Included here is one T cell receptor beta chain sequence, with context. Here immunoSEQ multiplex PCR was the method, and the copy in TCRdb shows in-frame clones only, minus some. The sample includes about 150,000 clones, roughly 92% seen only once; the top ten take around 2.5%. This sample was taken from a study of control samples from healthy donors and cancer patients. V was clipped by 4 bases and J by 7 bases; unmatched bases: 12. CDR1 and CDR2 from the germline V gene are SGHRS and YFSETQ. The CDR3 extends over 17 amino acids. V usage is TRBV5-1 and J usage is TRBJ2-1; TRBD2 matches at 12 bases. This clonotype was sampled from a man in his forties or fifties in good health. The specimen was blood. The CDR3 DNA follows: TGCGCCAGCAGCCCGTCCTCTCTAGCGGGAGGGCGGAATGAGCAGTTCTTC. The encoded protein is CASSPSSLAGGRNEQFF.